The present entry profiles one TCR beta chain with its context. Its antigen is not known. These data originate in a study of cytomegalovirus exposure and HLA in healthy donors. Broader study findings: The classifier reportedly diagnosed cytomegalovirus status with high specificity and sensitivity.

Profiling relied on immunoSEQ multiplex PCR, and the TCRdb table lists in-frame clones only, not all of them. The data contain around 300,000 clones, around 89% of them singletons. The sequenced sample was PBMCs. The source of this sequence is a woman aged 18-29 years in good health and CMV-seronegative.

The CDR3 spells CASSPEDRGYEQYF. The CDR3 nucleotides are TGTGCCAGCAGCCCTGAGGACAGGGGCTACGAGCAGTACTTC. The rearrangement joins TRBV9 to TRBJ2-7, with 9 bases identical to TRBD1. There are 14 residues in the CDR3. Germline CDR1 reads SGDLS; CDR2 reads YYNGEE. Trimming at V came to 4 bases and at J to 3 bases, leaving 5 bases not matched to a gene.